These T cell receptor beta chains were read from a single sample in a study of blood T cell repertoires in COVID-19. Here immunoSEQ multiplex PCR was the method, and the copy in TCRdb shows in-frame clones only, minus some. Of 200,000 or so clones listed, 85% to 90% are singletons. Material: peripheral blood. The source of these receptors is a man aged 50 to 60 with acute or convalescent COVID-19. CDR3s include the opening cysteine and the closing phenylalanine or tryptophan. A D gene is named only where the DNA matches it firmly. Rows may omit the clone size; those that give it use once, few, many or a size class.

TRBV27	-	TRBJ2-1	-	CASSPPTMSAYNEQFF	TGTGCCAGCAGTCCCCCGACTATGTCCGCCTACAATGAGCAGTTCTTC
TRBV3-1/TRBV3-2	-	TRBJ1-3	-	CASSSTGYSGNTIYF	TGTGCCAGCAGCTCAACAGGGTACTCTGGAAACACCATATATTTT
TRBV30	-	TRBJ1-6	TRBD1	CAWSVLTGTGAANRSPLHF	TGTGCCTGGAGTGTACTCACCGGGACAGGGGCCGCTAATCGCTCACCCCTCCACTTT
TRBV6-5	-	TRBJ1-2	-	CASSYSGGHNGYTF	TGTGCCAGCAGTTACTCCGGGGGGCATAATGGCTACACCTTC
TRBV7-9	-	TRBJ1-1	TRBD1	CASRPNLGTGIAFF	TGTGCCAGCAGACCAAACCTCGGGACAGGGATAGCTTTCTTT
TRBV5-6	-	TRBJ1-4	-	CASSSREKLFF	TGTGCCAGCAGCTCTAGAGAAAAACTGTTTTTT
TRBV6-5	-	TRBJ2-4	TRBD1	CASSSPDRGAKNIQYF	TGTGCCAGCAGTTCGCCGGACAGGGGAGCTAAAAACATTCAGTACTTC
TRBV27	-	TRBJ1-2	-	CASSPAGGVGGYTF	TGTGCCAGCAGTCCTGCGGGGGGCGTTGGTGGCTACACCTTC
TRBV7-8	-	TRBJ2-5	TRBD1	CASSLGPQAHTGEETQYF	TGTGCCAGCAGCTTAGGACCCCAGGCCCACACAGGGGAAGAGACCCAGTACTTC
TRBV9	-	TRBJ1-6	TRBD1	CASSADRGRSPLHF	TGTGCCAGCAGCGCTGACAGGGGTCGCTCACCCCTCCACTTT
TRBV27	-	TRBJ2-1	-	CASSLGSGIPYNEQFF	TGTGCCAGCAGTTTGGGGTCGGGGATCCCCTACAATGAGCAGTTCTTC
TRBV10-2	-	TRBJ1-1	-	CASRDSATEAFF	TGCGCCAGCAGAGACAGCGCCACTGAAGCTTTCTTT
TRBV5-1	-	TRBJ2-3	TRBD1	CASSSLGQGASDTQYF	TGCGCCAGCAGCTCGTTAGGACAGGGGGCGTCAGATACGCAGTATTTT
TRBV3-1/TRBV3-2	-	TRBJ2-5	-	CASSHNQETQYF	TGTGCCAGCAGCCACAACCAAGAGACCCAGTACTTC
TRBV19	-	TRBJ1-2	TRBD1	CASSIGTGGSYGYTF	TGTGCCAGTAGTATCGGGACAGGAGGTTCCTATGGCTACACCTTC
TRBV27	-	TRBJ2-6	-	CASSSSGGSGANVLTF	TGTGCCAGCAGTTCGTCGGGGGGCTCAGGGGCCAACGTCCTGACTTTC
TRBV5-1	-	TRBJ1-2	TRBD1	CASSVTGTGRFNPYGYTF	TGCGCCAGCAGCGTAACCGGGACAGGTCGATTCAACCCCTATGGCTACACCTTC
TRBV13	-	TRBJ1-2	-	CASSPRGANYGYTF	TGTGCCAGCAGCCCCCGGGGGGCCAACTATGGCTACACCTTC
TRBV10-3	-	TRBJ2-3	TRBD1	CATNRGQSTDTQYF	TGTGCCACAAACAGGGGTCAAAGCACAGATACGCAGTATTTT
TRBV6-4	-	TRBJ2-3	TRBD1	CASSRQGTPTDTQYF	TGTGCCAGCAGTAGACAGGGGACCCCCACAGATACGCAGTATTTT
TRBV3-1/TRBV3-2	once	TRBJ1-1	-	CASSQGGGSEAFF	TGTGCCAGCAGCCAAGGAGGCGGGTCTGAAGCTTTCTTT
TRBV11-2	-	TRBJ1-4	TRBD1	CASSLRDRGNEKLFF	TGTGCCAGCAGCCTGCGCGACAGGGGAAATGAAAAACTGTTTTTT
TRBV4-1	-	TRBJ2-7	-	CASSQGWGEPLEQYF	TGCGCCAGCAGCCAAGGGTGGGGGGAGCCCCTCGAGCAGTACTTC